This entry lists 8 T cell receptor beta chains sequenced from one sample in a study of cytomegalovirus exposure and HLA in healthy donors. The PCR ran on 60 Vbeta and 13 Jbeta primers. TCRdb keeps only in-frame clones here, not all; method: immunoSEQ multiplex PCR. This table holds some 110,000 clones, about 60% found once. Sequencing was carried out using PBMCs. The receptors come from a woman under 40 in good health and CMV-seronegative.

Points on this clone: Within the sample, other DNA sequences also encode this same CDR3. The gene calls are TRBV28 and TRBJ2-5; TRBD2 matches 8 bases. In germline, CDR1 is MDHEN, CDR2 SYDVKM. After removal of 2 bases from V and 9 bases from J, the junction contained 11 bases not matched to a gene. This CDR3 spans 15 amino acids. In DNA form, the CDR3 reads TGTGCCAGCAGTTTAGCCGGGAGGGCGAGTTTGGCCCAGTACTTC. Protein: CASSLAGRASLAQYF.

This chain uses TRBV5-1 with TRBJ2-2, with 9 nucleotides matching TRBD2. From germline, CDR1 is SGHRS and CDR2 YFSETQ. The CDR3 extends over 16 amino acids. The junction had 6 bases not matched to a gene; V was cut back by 0 bases and J by 6 bases. CDR3 residues: CASSLGGTSRSGELFF. CDR3 in DNA: TGCGCCAGCAGCTTGGGAGGGACTAGCAGATCCGGGGAGCTGTTTTTT.

The chain is built from TRBV7-8 and TRBJ2-5; 8 bases align to TRBD2. The J call could be wrong; TRBJ2-7 is a better fit for the DNA end. Germline loops: CDR1 SGHVS, CDR2 FQNEAQ. The CDR3 length is 15 residues. The CDR3 nucleotides read TGTGCCAGCAGCTTCGGACTAGCTAGTACCTACGAGCAGTACTTC. Translated, it gives CASSFGLASTYEQYF.

This clone has only one observation. CDR3 residues: CATSGDYNEQFF. CDR3 coding DNA: TGTGCCACCAGCGGGGATTACAATGAGCAGTTCTTC. V is TRBV6-4 and J is TRBJ2-1, with TRBD2 identical over 7 bases. V lost 10 bases to trimming and J lost 4 bases; unmatched junction nucleotides: 4. The CDR3 runs 12 residues. Germline V lookup: CDR1 MRHNA, CDR2 SNTAGT.

V gene TRBV7-2 combines with J gene TRBJ2-1, with a tentative D call TRBD2 (6 bases). V was clipped by 2 bases and J by 3 bases, with 14 bases between them. This CDR3 spans 16 amino acids. The germline CDR1 and CDR2 sequences are SGHTA and FQGNSA. The CDR3 region is CASSLLLWGVYNEQFF. CDR3 in DNA: TGTGCCAGCAGCTTACTCCTTTGGGGGGTCTACAATGAGCAGTTCTTC.

The V call is TRBV5-1, the J call TRBJ2-5, with TRBD1 matching over 12 bases. Per the germline V gene, CDR1 is SGHRS and CDR2 is YFSETQ. The V gene end was trimmed by 4 bases and the J gene end by 7 bases; junction bases not matched to a gene: 11. CDR3 length: 16 amino acids. This CDR3 is CASSLGTGGGHGTQYF. In DNA form, the CDR3 reads TGCGCCAGCAGCCTCGGGACAGGGGGCGGCCACGGGACCCAGTACTTC.

CDR3 in amino acids: CASSPDRDNYGYTF. The CDR3 bases are TGTGCCAGCAGTCCAGACAGGGATAACTATGGCTACACCTTC. The chain employs TRBV27 and TRBJ1-2, with 7 nucleotides matching TRBD1. This CDR3 spans 14 amino acids. Unmatched junction bases numbered 4, after V lost 5 bases and J lost 1 base. Per the germline V gene, CDR1 is MNHEY and CDR2 is SMNVEV (reference sequence).

The J gene is TRBJ2-7, the V gene TRBV6-5, with a weak D call TRBD2 (5 bases). This CDR3 spans 13 amino acids. Trimming cost V 5 bases and J 0 bases, with 8 bases left between them. Germline CDR1 MNHEY, CDR2 SVGAGI. The CDR3 spells CASSRLSSYEQYF. The CDR3 DNA is TGTGCCAGCAGTCGACTAAGCTCCTACGAGCAGTACTTC.